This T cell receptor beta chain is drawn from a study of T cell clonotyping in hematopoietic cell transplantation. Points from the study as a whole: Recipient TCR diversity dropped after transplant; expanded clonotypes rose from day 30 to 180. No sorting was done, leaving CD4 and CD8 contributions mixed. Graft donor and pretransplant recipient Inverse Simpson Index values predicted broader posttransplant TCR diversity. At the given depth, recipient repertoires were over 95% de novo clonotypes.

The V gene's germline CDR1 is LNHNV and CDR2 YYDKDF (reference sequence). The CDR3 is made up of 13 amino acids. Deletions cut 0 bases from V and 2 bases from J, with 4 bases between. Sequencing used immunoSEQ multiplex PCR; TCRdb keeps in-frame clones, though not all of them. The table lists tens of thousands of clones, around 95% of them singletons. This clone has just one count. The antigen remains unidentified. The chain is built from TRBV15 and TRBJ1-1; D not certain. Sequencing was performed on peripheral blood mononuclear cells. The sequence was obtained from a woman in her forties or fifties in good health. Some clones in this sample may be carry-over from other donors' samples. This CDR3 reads CATSRDHNTEAFF. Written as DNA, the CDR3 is TGTGCCACCAGCAGAGATCACAACACTGAAGCTTTCTTT.